Listed here are 11 T cell receptor beta chains from one sample, sequenced in a study of OX40 agonist ivuxolimab in advanced cancers. The repertoire was sequenced with immunoSEQ multiplex PCR; TCRdb's copy has only in-frame clones and lacks some. The data show 90,000 to 150,000 clones, more than 80% seen once. The input for sequencing was CD4+ or CD8+ T cells sorted from blood, taken in a trial of the OX40 agonist ivuxolimab. These receptors all come from an adult with an advanced solid tumor such as melanoma, head and neck, liver or kidney cancer.

V and J are TRBV5-1 and TRBJ1-3, with no clear D. From germline, CDR1 is SGHRS and CDR2 YFSETQ. Trimming took 7 bases from V and 0 from J, leaving 11 bases between them. This CDR3 region has 14 residues. The CDR3, as DNA: TGCGCCAGCCACGAAGGTAGCTCTGGAAACACCATATATTTT. Translation gives CASHEGSSGNTIYF.

This chain connects TRBV6-5 to TRBJ1-5; no clear D gene. The V end lost 4 bases, the J end lost 1 base, and 8 bases lay between the germline ends. Germline CDR1 reads MNHEY; CDR2 reads SVGAGI. The CDR3 is made up of 14 amino acids. CDR3 protein: CASSFLGSNQPQHF. CDR3 coding DNA: TGTGCCAGCAGTTTTTTGGGGAGCAATCAGCCCCAGCATTTT.

The rearrangement uses TRBV28 and TRBJ1-2; D uncertain. The CDR3 consists of 12 residues. V lost 4 bases, J lost 7 bases, and 10 bases lay in between. From germline, CDR1 is MDHEN and CDR2 SYDVKM. The CDR3 bases are TGTGCCAGCAGTTCAAGGCAGTTTGGCTACACCTTC. Protein product: CASSSRQFGYTF.

This clone was detected a few times. The V call is TRBV9, the J call TRBJ1-6, with D unclear. The germline V gene encodes CDR1 SGDLS and CDR2 YYNGEE. The CDR3 is 14 residues long. Deletions cut 3 bases from V and 10 bases from J, with 14 bases between. CDR3 amino acids: CASSDRVVGSPLHF. CDR3 nucleotides: TGTGCCAGCAGCGATCGGGTGGTTGGCTCACCCCTCCACTTT.

CDR3 amino acids: CSAATGLEAFF. As DNA, the CDR3 is TGCAGTGCCGCGACAGGGCTTGAAGCTTTCTTT. The chain recombines TRBV20-1 with TRBJ1-1; 7 positions agree with TRBD1. The CDR3 is 11 amino acids. Per germline, CDR1 DFQATT and CDR2 SNEGSKA (reference sequence). Losses at the gene ends were 6 bases for V and 7 bases for J; bases not matched to a gene: 5.

The chain links TRBV7-2 to TRBJ1-3; TRBD1 agrees at 8 bases. V lost 6 bases, J lost 7 bases, and 5 bases stayed unmatched. Germline loops: CDR1 SGHTA, CDR2 FQGNSA. CDR3 size: 13 residues. Here the CDR3 DNA reads TGTGCCAGCAGAACAGGGGGAGGTAACACCATATATTTT. It yields the protein CASRTGGGNTIYF. The full variable domain, its missing parts supplied by reference TRBV7-2 and TRBJ1-3, is GAGVSQSPSNKVTEKGKDVELRCDPISGHTALYWYRQSLGQGLEFLIYFQGNSAPDKSGLPSDRFSAERTGGSVSTLTIQRTQQEDSAVYLCASRTGGGNTIYFGEGSWLTVV.

The chain links TRBV7-2 to TRBJ2-3, with TRBD2 identical over 7 bases. Per the germline V gene, CDR1 is SGHTA and CDR2 is FQGNSA. The CDR3 has 14 amino acids. Trimming cost V 5 bases and J 6 bases; bases outside gene matches: 8. This CDR3 reads CASSPRWGGDTQYF. The CDR3 DNA is TGTGCCAGCAGCCCACGGTGGGGGGGTGATACGCAGTATTTT.

The CDR3 loop is CASSPFLAAKEEQFF. In DNA form, the CDR3 reads TGTGCCAGCAGCCCCTTCCTCGCGGCTAAGGAGGAGCAGTTCTTC. The V and J genes are TRBV6-1 and TRBJ2-1; no clear D. The germline CDR1 and CDR2 sequences are MNHNS and SASEGT. The CDR3 runs 15 residues. V was cut by 6 bases and J by 10 bases, with 22 bases left in between.

The rearrangement links TRBV19 to TRBJ1-5, with a tentative D call TRBD1 (5 bases). The CDR3 has 14 residues. V dropped 6 bases and J dropped 0 bases, with 9 bases sitting between them. Germline V gene sequence: CDR1 LNHDA, CDR2 SQIVND (reference sequence). Here the CDR3 reads CASRGTDSNQPQHF. CDR3 nucleotide sequence: TGTGCCAGTAGGGGGACGGATAGCAATCAGCCCCAGCATTTT.

This clone appeared a single time. The genes are TRBV7-2 and TRBJ2-5; 8 bases map to TRBD2. This CDR3 has 15 residues. The germline gives CDR1 SGHTA, CDR2 FQGNSA. V lost 0 bases and J lost 3; bases outside the gene matches: 3. The CDR3 bases are TGTGCCAGCAGCTTAGCGCAGACTAGCGAAGAGACCCAGTACTTC. This translates into CASSLAQTSEETQYF. Together with reference TRBV7-2 and TRBJ2-5, the CDR3 gives the full variable domain: GAGVSQSPSNKVTEKGKDVELRCDPISGHTALYWYRQSLGQGLEFLIYFQGNSAPDKSGLPSDRFSAERTGGSVSTLTIQRTQQEDSAVYLCASSLAQTSEETQYFGPGTRLLVL.

The V gene is TRBV5-1, the J gene TRBJ1-6, with D tentatively TRBD1 (5 bases). The V and J ends lost 6 bases and 4 bases respectively, with 14 bases between them. Germline CDR1 and CDR2: SGHRS and YFSETQ. This CDR3 has 15 amino acids. The DNA for the CDR3 is TGCGCCAGCAAGGGGATAGAGTCATATAATTCACCCCTCCACTTT. Translating it yields CASKGIESYNSPLHF.